Sequencing of this T cell receptor beta chain was carried out in a study of T cells after posttransplantation cyclophosphamide. Study results and limitations: Recipient CMV seropositivity and CMV reactivation strongly tracked TRB clonality. Skin or GI-infiltrating T cells shared few TRB sequences with blood. Later post-transplant blood repertoires were often dominated by donor CD8+ memory clones.

The related graft donor's blood sample was taken on the day of bone marrow donation. Using immunoSEQ multiplex PCR, the repertoire was profiled, and TCRdb retains in-frame clones only, with some absent. Singletons are absent from the sample, which has about 40,000 clones. From germline, CDR1 is MDHEN and CDR2 SYDVKM. The CDR3 consists of 14 residues. Trimming cost V 3 bases and J 6 bases; bases outside gene matches: 5. This clone has ten or more counts. Its antigen is as yet unknown. This clonotype originated in a woman aged 45-65 years in good health and a related stem cell transplant donor. Sequenced material: PBMCs. The rearrangement joins TRBV28 to TRBJ2-1; TRBD1 matches 7 bases. The CDR3 DNA sequence: TGTGCCAGCAGTTTCCTCGACAGGGCCAATGAGCAGTTCTTC. This sequence encodes CASSFLDRANEQFF.